What follows is one T cell receptor beta chain and its context. Its antigen is unidentified. The data belong to a study of graft-versus-host responses after intestinal transplantation. Study-wide background: Recipients underwent multivisceral, liver-intestinal, or isolated intestinal transplants.

This CDR3 has 12 residues. Trimming took 6 bases from V and 1 from J, leaving 7 bases between them. CDR1 is SNHLY, CDR2 FYNNEI, per germline. Study-level points and caveats: Allograft graft-versus-host to host-versus-graft clonal ratios ran high in patients with graft-donor T cell macrochimerism.

The protocol was immunoSEQ multiplex PCR, while the TCRdb copy is restricted to in-frame clones and leaves out a portion. The sample contains around 25,000 clones, approximately 82% of which appear only once. This receptor was identified in a human patient who received an intestinal transplant, so some T cells may come from the graft donor. J is TRBJ2-7 and V is TRBV2; no reliable D call. Sequences were derived from PBMCs, sampled 28 days after intestinal transplant. In DNA form, the CDR3 reads TGTGCCAGCAGGGCTAGTTCCTACGAGCAGTACTTC. Encoded protein: CASRASSYEQYF.